One and the same sample provided the 30 T cell receptor beta chains below, sequenced in a study of cytomegalovirus exposure and HLA in healthy donors. Researchers ran the PCR with 60 Vbeta and 13 Jbeta primers. Method: immunoSEQ multiplex PCR; TCRdb's copy keeps in-frame clones and lacks some. This table has around 150,000 clones, approximately 71% appearing once. Source material: PBMCs. These receptors came from a man younger than 40 in good health and CMV-seronegative.

This clone was found a few times. V is TRBV6-6 and J is TRBJ1-2; D call uncertain. The germline CDR1 and CDR2 sequences are MNHNY and SVGAGI (reference sequence). Trimming shortened V by 6 bases and J by 0 bases, and 8 bases separated the two germline ends. The CDR3 has 13 residues. CDR3: CASSPGTNYGYTF. The CDR3 coding sequence is TGTGCCAGCAGCCCAGGAACTAACTATGGCTACACCTTC.

This chain uses TRBV29-1 with TRBJ1-4; 7 nucleotides match TRBD1. The CDR3 covers 13 residues. Germline trimming cut 4 bases from V and 3 bases from J; bases unmatched to any gene: 2. The germline V gene has CDR1 SQVTM and CDR2 ANQGSEA. CDR3 amino acids: CSVGDRANEKLFF. CDR3 coding DNA: TGCAGCGTTGGTGACAGGGCTAATGAAAAACTGTTTTTT.

This chain links TRBV5-4 with TRBJ2-1; TRBD2 matches 9 bases. The V segment lost 4 bases and the J segment 4 bases; nucleotides outside the gene matches: 6. Per germline, CDR1 SGHNT and CDR2 YYREEE (reference sequence). The CDR3 sequence is 15 residues long. The DNA of the CDR3 is TGTGCCAGCAGCGCAGCTAGCGGGGTTTACAATGAGCAGTTCTTC. This encodes CASSAASGVYNEQFF.

The chain recombines TRBV5-4 with TRBJ2-2; D not resolved. There are 15 residues in the CDR3. Looked up from germline, CDR1 is SGHNT and CDR2 is YYREEE (reference sequence). Trimming took off 3 bases at V and 2 bases at J, with 11 bases between the two ends. CDR3 DNA: TGTGCCAGCAGCTCCCTGGGCCAAAACACCGGGGAGCTGTTTTTT. This translates into CASSSLGQNTGELFF.

For the CDR3, the DNA is TGTGCCAGCAGTTCCGCGGGAGGCCCTTACAATGAGCAGTTCTTC. This sequence encodes CASSSAGGPYNEQFF. J is TRBJ2-1 and V is TRBV6-1, with 8 bases that match TRBD2. J was trimmed by 4 bases and V by 5 bases; bases with no gene match: 7. The CDR3 consists of 15 residues. Germline CDR1 reads MNHNS; CDR2 reads SASEGT.

This chain uses TRBV6-1 with TRBJ1-1; D ambiguous. The germline gives CDR1 MNHNS, CDR2 SASEGT. V was trimmed by 2 bases and J by 2 bases, leaving 9 bases between them. The CDR3 totals 14 residues. This chain's CDR3 is CASSESLINTEAFF. In nucleotides, the CDR3 is TGTGCCAGCAGTGAATCCCTAATAAACACTGAAGCTTTCTTT.

This rearrangement joins TRBV7-2 to TRBJ2-7, with a possible D match to TRBD1 (5 bases). The V and J ends lost 1 base and 5 bases respectively, with 12 bases between them. The germline CDR1 and CDR2 sequences are SGHTA and FQGNSA. This CDR3 has 14 residues. The CDR3 protein is CASSLVWGLHEQYF. CDR3 in DNA: TGTGCCAGCAGCTTAGTATGGGGCCTCCACGAGCAGTACTTC. Combining the CDR3 with reference TRBV7-2 and TRBJ2-7 gives the whole variable domain GAGVSQSPSNKVTEKGKDVELRCDPISGHTALYWYRQSLGQGLEFLIYFQGNSAPDKSGLPSDRFSAERTGGSVSTLTIQRTQQEDSAVYLCASSLVWGLHEQYFGPGTRLTVT.

The chain couples TRBV10-1 to TRBJ2-7; TRBD2 aligns across 14 bases. The germline V gene has CDR1 WNHNN and CDR2 SYGVQD (reference sequence). The CDR3 totals 13 residues. V was clipped by 9 bases and J by 4 bases; unmatched bases: 2. The CDR3 protein is CASGTSGSYEQYF. Written as DNA, the CDR3 is TGCGCCAGTGGGACTAGCGGGAGTTACGAGCAGTACTTC.

The CDR3 spells CASSRQAFGNQPQHF. DNA for the CDR3: TGTGCCAGCAGCCGACAGGCCTTTGGCAATCAGCCCCAGCATTTT. V usage is TRBV6-1 and J usage is TRBJ1-5, with D tentatively TRBD1 (6 bases). Germline CDR1 MNHNS, CDR2 SASEGT. V was trimmed by 6 bases and J by 2 bases, leaving 14 bases between them. The CDR3 covers 15 residues.

J is TRBJ2-7 and V is TRBV5-6; D possibly corresponds to TRBD1 (6 bases). The CDR3 sequence is 15 residues long. Trimming pared 1 base from V and 6 bases from J, leaving 17 bases between. Germline CDR1 and CDR2: SGHDT and YYEEEE. CDR3 loop: CASSLWATGSIEQYF. CDR3 coding DNA: TGTGCCAGCAGCTTGTGGGCTACAGGGTCGATCGAGCAGTACTTC.

The rearrangement links TRBV27 to TRBJ1-1; no firm D call. Per germline, CDR1 MNHEY and CDR2 SMNVEV (reference sequence). Trimming shortened V by 2 bases and J by 4 bases, and 8 bases separated the two germline ends. The CDR3 contains 13 residues. CDR3 sequence reads: CASSLRVTTEAFF. CDR3 nucleotide sequence: TGTGCCAGCAGTTTACGGGTTACCACTGAAGCTTTCTTT.

This clone was seen only a few times. The rearrangement uses TRBV30 and TRBJ1-2, with 7 bases matching TRBD1. Per germline, CDR1 GTSNPN and CDR2 SVGIG (reference sequence). Trimming removed 4 bases from V and 3 bases from J; junction bases left unmatched: 5. This CDR3 has 13 residues. CDR3 DNA: TGTGCCTGGACCCGGGACAGATACTATGGCTACACCTTC. Amino acid sequence: CAWTRDRYYGYTF. Supplemented by reference TRBV30 and TRBJ1-2, the full variable domain reads SQTIHQWPATLVQPVGSPLSLECTVEGTSNPNLYWYRQAAGRGLQLLFYSVGIGQISSEVPQNLSASRPQDRQFILSSKKLLLSDSGFYLCAWTRDRYYGYTFGSGTRLTVV.

CDR3 sequence: CASSVTSGGDNEQFF. The CDR3 nucleotides read TGTGCCAGCAGCGTCACTAGCGGGGGTGACAATGAGCAGTTCTTC. V gene TRBV7-3 combines with J gene TRBJ2-1; TRBD2 agrees at 11 bases. This CDR3 is built from 15 residues. Germline V gene sequence: CDR1 SGHTA, CDR2 FQGTGA. J was trimmed by 5 bases and V by 5 bases; bases with no gene match: 5. Looking up the rest from reference TRBV7-3 and TRBJ2-1 gives the full variable domain: GAGVSQTPSNKVTEKGKYVELRCDPISGHTALYWYRQSLGQGPEFLIYFQGTGAADDSGLPNDRFFAVRPEGSVSTLKIQRTERGDSAVYLCASSVTSGGDNEQFFGPGTRLTVL.

The rearrangement links TRBV11-3 to TRBJ2-1; TRBD1 aligns across 8 bases. The CDR3 is 14 residues long. V gave up 3 bases and J gave up 3 bases; unmatched junction bases: 1. Looked up from germline, CDR1 is SGHNT and CDR2 is YENEEA. The CDR3 coding sequence is TGTGCCAGCAGCTTTACAGGGGGCTACAATGAGCAGTTCTTC. Translated: CASSFTGGYNEQFF.

The chain links TRBV30 to TRBJ2-2, with 13 bases fitting TRBD2. CDR1 and CDR2 from the germline V gene are GTSNPN and SVGIG (reference sequence). The CDR3 spans 15 residues. The ends lost 4 bases at V and 5 bases at J; junction bases unmatched: 4. The CDR3 DNA reads TGTGCCTGGAAAGGACTAGCGGGAGAAACCGGGGAGCTGTTTTTT. Translating gives CAWKGLAGETGELFF. Full variable domain (remainder filled in from reference TRBV30 and TRBJ2-2): SQTIHQWPATLVQPVGSPLSLECTVEGTSNPNLYWYRQAAGRGLQLLFYSVGIGQISSEVPQNLSASRPQDRQFILSSKKLLLSDSGFYLCAWKGLAGETGELFFGEGSRLTVL.

The V gene is TRBV9, the J gene TRBJ1-2; 10 bases align to TRBD1. CDR1 and CDR2 from the germline V gene are SGDLS and YYNGEE. After removal of 3 bases from V and 5 bases from J, the junction contained 7 bases not matched to a gene. CDR3 size: 15 residues. The CDR3 coding sequence is TGTGCCAGCAGCGCAGACGGGACAGGGGTATATGGCTACACCTTC. It is translated as CASSADGTGVYGYTF.

The chain has TRBV29-1 and TRBJ1-2; 9 bases are shared with TRBD1. CDR3 size: 15 residues. Trimming took 4 bases from V and 2 from J; bases not matched to a gene: 8. CDR1 and CDR2 from the germline V gene are SQVTM and ANQGSEA. The CDR3 protein is CSVGGTGLANYGYTF. The CDR3 DNA is TGCAGCGTTGGGGGGACAGGGCTGGCAAACTATGGCTACACCTTC.

The V call is TRBV15, the J call TRBJ2-7; weak D call: TRBD2 (5 bases). Germline CDR1 is LNHNV and CDR2 is YYDKDF (reference sequence). The V and J ends lost 0 bases and 1 base respectively, with 7 bases between them. There are 14 residues in the CDR3. The DNA of the CDR3 is TGTGCCACCAGCAGAGAAGCGGCTTCCTACGAGCAGTACTTC. It codes for CATSREAASYEQYF.

V and J are TRBV4-1 and TRBJ2-7; D is possibly TRBD1 (5 bases). Germline loops: CDR1 MGHRA, CDR2 YSYEKL. The V gene lost 3 bases and the J gene lost 4 bases, with 16 bases spanning the gap. This CDR3 comprises 15 residues. CDR3 sequence reads: CASSQGWGPGYEQYF. The CDR3 DNA reads TGCGCCAGCAGCCAGGGTTGGGGCCCCGGGTACGAGCAGTACTTC.

This clone was observed a handful of times. The genes are TRBV29-1 and TRBJ1-2; 10 bases fit TRBD1. The CDR3 consists of 15 residues. Per germline, CDR1 SQVTM and CDR2 ANQGSEA. Trimming cost V 1 base and J 2 bases; bases outside gene matches: 4. The CDR3 is CSVEVRDRGNYGYTF. As DNA, the CDR3 is TGCAGCGTTGAAGTTCGGGACAGGGGAAACTATGGCTACACCTTC.

About this clone itself: One end of the junction does not line up with germline, which may come from a read error. The genes are TRBV5-4 and TRBJ2-7; 10 nucleotides align to TRBD2. The CDR3 contains 12 residues. Germline CDR1 and CDR2: SGHNT and YYREEE (reference sequence). CDR3 region: CASSLGTSGTLF. CDR3 DNA sequence: TGTGCCAGCAGCTTGGGGACTAGCGGAACTTTATTC.

V is TRBV9 and J is TRBJ2-5, with D perhaps TRBD1 (6 bases). The CDR3 runs 14 residues. Trimming removed 0 bases at V and 1 base at J, with 7 bases between. Germline V gives CDR1 SGDLS, CDR2 YYNGEE. This CDR3 is CASSVVDSQETQYF. DNA of the CDR3: TGTGCCAGCAGCGTAGTGGACAGCCAAGAGACCCAGTACTTC.

The rearrangement joins TRBV5-1 to TRBJ2-1; 9 nucleotides line up with TRBD2. Trimming cost V 2 bases and J 4 bases; bases outside gene matches: 10. Looked up from germline, CDR1 is SGHRS and CDR2 is YFSETQ. The CDR3 is made up of 17 amino acids. The CDR3 sequence is CASSFFSGGRDYNEQFF. CDR3 coding DNA: TGCGCCAGCAGCTTTTTTTCTGGCGGGAGGGATTACAATGAGCAGTTCTTC.

Comment on this clone: The sample has other DNA sequences that encode this CDR3 too. This chain joins TRBV28 and TRBJ1-5; D is possibly TRBD1 (6 bases). The CDR3 consists of 13 residues. Trimming stripped 9 bases from V and 4 bases from J, with 13 bases between. Germline CDR1 and CDR2: MDHEN and SYDVKM. CDR3 protein: CASEQDRNQPQHF. CDR3 bases: TGTGCCAGTGAACAGGACAGAAATCAGCCCCAGCATTTT.

The V gene is TRBV28, the J gene TRBJ1-5, with 7 bases identical to TRBD1. Germline lookup yields CDR1 MDHEN and CDR2 SYDVKM. The V gene end was trimmed by 2 bases and the J gene end by 6 bases; junction bases not matched to a gene: 10. CDR3 length equals 16 residues. CDR3 sequence (DNA): TGTGCCAGCAGTTTAATGTCAAGGGGGCCGGGTCAGCCCCAGCATTTT. This translates into CASSLMSRGPGQPQHF. Filled out from reference TRBV28 and TRBJ1-5, the complete variable domain reads DVKVTQSSRYLVKRTGEKVFLECVQDMDHENMFWYRQDPGLGLRLIYFSYDVKMKEKGDIPEGYSVSREKKERFSLILESASTNQTSMYLCASSLMSRGPGQPQHFGDGTRLSIL.

J is TRBJ2-1 and V is TRBV7-8; 10 bases agree with TRBD2. This CDR3 region has 17 residues. CDR1 SGHVS and CDR2 FQNEAQ come from the germline V gene. The trim removed 2 bases at V and 5 bases at J, leaving 9 bases unmatched. CDR3 sequence (DNA): TGTGCCAGCAGCTTAAGCTTACTAGCGGGAATCCACAATGAGCAGTTCTTC. Translating it yields CASSLSLLAGIHNEQFF.

The chain employs TRBV6-5 and TRBJ2-2; 7 positions agree with TRBD1. The V gene's germline CDR1 is MNHEY and CDR2 SVGAGI. Germline trimming cut 4 bases from V and 10 bases from J; bases unmatched to any gene: 9. This CDR3 region has 14 residues. CDR3: CASSFDRAFVELFF. Written as DNA, the CDR3 is TGTGCCAGCAGTTTCGACAGGGCGTTCGTGGAGCTGTTTTTT.

This clone occurred once. V and J are TRBV5-1 and TRBJ1-2, with D unresolved. The CDR3 covers 14 residues. V was trimmed by 0 bases and J by 1 base, leaving 7 bases between them. The germline V gene encodes CDR1 SGHRS and CDR2 YFSETQ. The DNA for the CDR3 is TGCGCCAGCAGCTTGGTTCGGGGTAACTATGGCTACACCTTC. This sequence encodes CASSLVRGNYGYTF.

The V gene is TRBV14, the J gene TRBJ2-7; 7 positions match TRBD2. This CDR3 region has 15 residues. Trimming cost V 4 bases and J 0 bases; bases outside gene matches: 6. Germline V lookup: CDR1 SGHDN, CDR2 FVKESK. CDR3 in amino acids: CASSPGTTASYEQYF. The DNA for the CDR3 is TGTGCCAGCAGCCCCGGGACTACCGCCTCCTACGAGCAGTACTTC.

A single count supports this clone. At one end the junction does not follow the germline gene, possibly because of a read error. The chain carries TRBV9 and TRBJ2-1, with 8 bases matching TRBD2. Germline V CDR1 and CDR2: SGDLS, YYNGEE. The CDR3 totals 12 residues. The DNA of the CDR3 is TGTGCCAGCAGCATAGACGGGACTAGTAGTGTCTTC. Amino acid sequence: CASSIDGTSSVF.